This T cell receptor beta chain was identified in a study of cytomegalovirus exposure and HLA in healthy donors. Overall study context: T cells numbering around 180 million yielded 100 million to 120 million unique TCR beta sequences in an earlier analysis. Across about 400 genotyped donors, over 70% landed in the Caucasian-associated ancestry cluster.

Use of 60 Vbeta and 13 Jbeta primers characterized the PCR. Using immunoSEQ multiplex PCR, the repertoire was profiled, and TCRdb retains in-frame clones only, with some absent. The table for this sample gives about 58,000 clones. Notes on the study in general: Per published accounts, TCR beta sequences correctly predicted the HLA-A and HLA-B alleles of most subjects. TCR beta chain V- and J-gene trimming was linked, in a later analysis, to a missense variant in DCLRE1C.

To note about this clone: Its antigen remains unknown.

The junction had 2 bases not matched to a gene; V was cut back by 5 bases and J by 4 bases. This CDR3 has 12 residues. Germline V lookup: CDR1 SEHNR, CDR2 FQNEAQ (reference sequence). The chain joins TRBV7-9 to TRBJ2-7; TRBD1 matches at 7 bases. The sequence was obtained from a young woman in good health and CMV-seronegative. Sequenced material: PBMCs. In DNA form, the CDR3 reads TGTGCCAGCAGCCAGACAGGGTACGAGCAGTACTTC. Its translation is CASSQTGYEQYF.